The 15 T cell receptor beta chains presented below share a single source sample, sequenced in a study of blood T cells in healthy people across ages. A J-beta primer mix and a sample-barcoded 5' primer were used in a second PCR of roughly 7 to 12 cycles. TCRdb itself ran the 5' RACE reads through MiXCR, one entry per CDR3 protein. Of roughly 1.7 million distinct CDR3 sequences listed, roughly 30% are singletons. Input material: blood. The receptors derive from a woman aged 25 to 39 in good health.

In its sample, this clonotype was seen a few times. The J gene is TRBJ2-7, the V gene TRBV27, with 7 bases aligning to TRBD2. V trimming: 6 bases; J trimming: 6 bases; junction bases outside the gene matches: 11. Per germline, CDR1 MNHEY and CDR2 SMNVEV (reference sequence). The CDR3 covers 14 residues. Here the CDR3 reads CASSNGGGTREQYF. As DNA, the CDR3 is TGTGCCAGCAGCAACGGGGGAGGGACCCGCGAGCAGTACTTC.

The gene calls are TRBV6-6 and TRBJ1-2; D is unclear. V was shortened by 0 bases and J by 6 bases, with 11 bases between the two germline ends. The CDR3 is 14 amino acids. Germline CDR1 and CDR2: MNHNY and SVGAGI (reference sequence). CDR3 protein: CASSYSSWADGYTF. The CDR3 bases are TGTGCCAGCAGTTACTCGAGCTGGGCAGATGGCTACACCTTC.

This CDR3 reads CASSQTTSPEKLFF. CDR3 DNA sequence: TGTGCCAGCAGTCAGACAACTTCTCCTGAAAAACTGTTTTTT. The rearrangement uses TRBV6-5 and TRBJ1-4; D remains unclear. The germline V gene has CDR1 MNHEY and CDR2 SVGAGI. The CDR3 runs to 14 residues. V dropped 5 bases and J dropped 7 bases, with 14 bases sitting between them.

This rearrangement joins TRBV4-2 to TRBJ1-1; D is perhaps TRBD1 (6 bases). V gave up 2 bases and J gave up 3 bases, with 7 bases separating them. Germline values: CDR1 LGHNA, CDR2 YNFKEQ. The CDR3 length is 13 residues. Written as DNA, the CDR3 is TGTGCCAGCAGCCAAACAGGGTACACTGAAGCTTTCTTT. Translation: CASSQTGYTEAFF.

The rearrangement links TRBV5-1 to TRBJ1-1; no clear D. The V end was cut by 0 bases, the J end by 4 bases, with 10 bases between. From germline, CDR1 is SGHRS and CDR2 YFSETQ. The CDR3 loop spans 14 amino acids. CDR3 region: CASSLVVGSTEAFF. As DNA, the CDR3 is TGCGCCAGCAGCTTGGTTGTGGGTAGCACTGAAGCTTTCTTT. Using reference TRBV5-1 and TRBJ1-1 for the parts outside the CDR3, the full variable domain is KAGVTQTPRYLIKTRGQQVTLSCSPISGHRSVSWYQQTPGQGLQFLFEYFSETQRNKGNFPGRFSGRQFSNSRSEMNVSTLELGDSALYLCASSLVVGSTEAFFGQGTRLTVV.

This sequence joins TRBV20-1 and TRBJ2-1, with 7 bases identical to TRBD1. Germline V gene data show CDR1 as DFQATT and CDR2 as SNEGSKA (reference sequence). The CDR3 loop spans 15 amino acids. V gave up 3 bases and J gave up 12 bases; unmatched junction bases: 17. The CDR3 DNA reads as TGCAGTGCTAGGCCGACAGGGATCGTTTGGGGTGGGCAGTTCTTC. Translated: CSARPTGIVWGGQFF.

This clonotype occurred a few times. The chain combines TRBV20-1 with TRBJ2-3; 7 nucleotides agree with TRBD2. The CDR3 extends over 15 amino acids. Germline-derived CDR1 and CDR2 are DFQATT and SNEGSKA (reference sequence). The V and J ends lost 0 bases and 2 bases, in that order; junction bases with no gene match: 5. DNA of the CDR3: TGCAGTGCTAGAGATCTAGCGGAGGCCACAGATACGCAGTATTTT. This translates into CSARDLAEATDTQYF.

With respect to this clonotype: A read error may produce the germline difference seen at one junction end. V and J are TRBV4-1 and TRBJ2-4; tentatively, D is TRBD1 (5 bases). The germline CDR1 and CDR2 sequences are MGHRA and YSYEKL. The CDR3 length is 14 residues. Here the CDR3 DNA reads TGCGTCAGCAGCCACGATCAGGGTCAGAACATTCAGTACTTC. Translation: CVSSHDQGQNIQYF.

V is TRBV15 and J is TRBJ2-7; TRBD1 or TRBD2 may be the D gene (5 bases each). Trimming took off 5 bases at V and 7 bases at J, with 15 bases between the two ends. The CDR3 runs to 13 residues. Germline V gene data show CDR1 as LNHNV and CDR2 as YYDKDF (reference sequence). CDR3 loop: CATSPIANREQYF. DNA of the CDR3: TGTGCCACCAGCCCCATAGCGAACAGGGAGCAGTACTTC.

This clonotype was recorded a few times. The J gene is TRBJ2-5, the V gene TRBV4-1; 11 bases map to TRBD2. CDR3 length equals 16 residues. Germline trimming cut 3 bases from V and 4 bases from J; bases unmatched to any gene: 7. Germline V gene sequence: CDR1 MGHRA, CDR2 YSYEKL. This CDR3 reads CASSHRSGTSGETQYF. The CDR3 coding sequence is TGCGCCAGCAGCCACCGGTCCGGGACTAGCGGAGAGACCCAGTACTTC.

This clonotype showed up just a few times. This chain uses TRBV9 with TRBJ2-1; weak D call: TRBD2 (5 bases). Germline V gives CDR1 SGDLS, CDR2 YYNGEE. The V gene lost 0 bases and the J gene lost 3 bases, with 19 bases spanning the gap. This CDR3 region has 18 residues. CDR3 protein: CASSVGGLRVGSYNEQFF. The CDR3 DNA is TGTGCCAGCAGCGTAGGAGGGCTGAGGGTGGGGAGCTACAATGAGCAGTTCTTC.

The chain is built from TRBV4-3 and TRBJ2-1; possible D gene TRBD2, 6 bases. CDR1 and CDR2 (germline): LGHNA, YSLEER. The CDR3 runs to 16 residues. Trimming removed 0 bases from V and 5 bases from J, with 14 bases in between. The CDR3 loop reads CASSQDLRGLNNEQFF. The CDR3 DNA reads as TGCGCCAGCAGCCAAGATCTAAGGGGACTCAACAATGAGCAGTTCTTC.

This clonotype was counted a single time. The chain links TRBV6-4 to TRBJ2-7, with 7 bases lining up with TRBD2. J gave up 7 bases and V 7 bases, and 10 bases lay outside the gene matches. The germline V gene encodes CDR1 MRHNA and CDR2 SNTAGT. The CDR3 loop spans 13 amino acids. The CDR3 loop reads CASNGLVYNEQYF. The CDR3 DNA is TGTGCCAGCAATGGACTAGTTTACAATGAGCAGTACTTC.

This clonotype was found a few times. The CDR3 spells CSVRGGDSSYEQYF. The CDR3 region has the DNA TGCAGCGTCAGAGGGGGGGACTCTTCCTACGAGCAGTACTTC. The chain carries TRBV29-1 and TRBJ2-7, with a tentative D call TRBD2 (7 bases). Germline-derived CDR1 and CDR2 are SQVTM and ANQGSEA. Trimming shortened V by 6 bases and J by 1 base, and 16 bases separated the two germline ends. The CDR3 length is 14 residues.

This chain connects TRBV7-3 to TRBJ2-1; 10 bases are a match to TRBD2. Germline CDR1 and CDR2: SGHTA and FQGTGA. V dropped 5 bases and J dropped 9; count of bases not matched to a gene: 13. This CDR3 is built from 16 residues. The chain's CDR3 is CASSPGGVAGGVEQFF. For the CDR3, the DNA is TGTGCCAGCAGCCCAGGGGGGGTAGCGGGAGGCGTTGAGCAGTTCTTC. Complete variable domain (other parts from reference TRBV7-3 and TRBJ2-1): GAGVSQTPSNKVTEKGKYVELRCDPISGHTALYWYRQSLGQGPEFLIYFQGTGAADDSGLPNDRFFAVRPEGSVSTLKIQRTERGDSAVYLCASSPGGVAGGVEQFFGPGTRLTVL.